One T cell receptor beta chain is described in this entry. The source of the sample is a study of T cell changes during pregnancy in multiple sclerosis. The repertoire was sequenced with immunoSEQ multiplex PCR; TCRdb's copy has only in-frame clones and lacks some. The sample includes around 70,000 clones, 92% of them seen just once. This sequence was found in a female donor in good health, enrolled as a control in a pregnancy study. The source was peripheral blood, collected in the first trimester of pregnancy.

In DNA form, the CDR3 reads TGTGCCAGCAGCTCAAACGGGTACAATGAGCAGTTCTTC. Translated: CASSSNGYNEQFF. The genes are TRBV5-6 and TRBJ2-1; D is ambiguous. CDR3 length: 13 residues. V was trimmed by 3 bases and J by 4 bases, leaving 8 bases between them. CDR1 is SGHDT, CDR2 YYEEEE, per germline.